This T cell receptor beta chain was identified in a study of blood T cells in healthy people across ages (dated by TCRdb to about 2015). The study in broad terms: Template switching captured roughly one uniquely barcoded TCR beta cDNA molecule per two T cells in model experiments. Age-related changes in TCR beta repertoire diversity were measured in the study by deep sequencing normalized with unique cDNA molecular identifiers. Donors were grouped into four age groups: young (average roughly 15 years), middle-aged (around 39), aged (around 56) and long-lived (about 90). Two additional independent replicas of 1 million unique cDNA reads from the same blood draw were analyzed for two donors (one aged 18 to 30 and one aged 80 or older). To avoid experimental bias, donors of different ages were randomly spread across the sequencing lanes. General findings and caveats noted by the study authors: Compared with the aged group, the long-lived group had more naive CD4+ T cells, fewer expanded clones and increased TCR diversity, a pattern suggesting age selection. As age increased, observed TCR beta diversity per million T cells dropped in a roughly linear way, and a significant reduction was already evident by age around 41. The CMV infection status of donors was not known, potentially confounding age-related changes in expanded clonotypes. Estimates of total diversity based on one million sequenced T cells were considered lower bounds and underestimates. Because profiling used bulk unsorted PBMCs, naive and antigen-experienced compartments could not be compared conclusively. The percentage of naive T cells measured by flow cytometry correlated strongly with observed TCR beta diversity.

About this clonotype itself: It lacks a known antigen. Per-base qualities were not stored, and no clone one base away is much larger.

Library preparation used 5' RACE. Sequencing used an Illumina HiSeq 2500. The second PCR ran for roughly 7 to 11 cycles and used a J-beta primer mix along with a sample-barcoded 5' primer. A template-switch 5' adaptor carrying 12 random nucleotides introduced a unique molecular identifier onto each TCR beta cDNA molecule. At least 2.5 million CDR3-containing paired-end reads were obtained from each sample. All of the RNA was converted into first-strand cDNA using the Mint cDNA synthesis kit, with a TRBC-specific oligonucleotide serving as the primer. After uracil-DNA glycosylase treatment, a first 18-cycle PCR used universal primers M1SS and BC2_uni_R on all cDNA. The source study handled its data this way. For normalization, 1 million high-quality reads, each with a distinct molecular identifier, were randomly selected from each sample. Instead of being binned into consensus sequences, reads that shared molecular identifiers were thrown out. MiTCR, run with a Q25 quality threshold and the strictest error-elimination algorithm, handled CDR3 identification, clonotype clustering and error correction. Lower-bound total TCR beta diversity was estimated with a nonparametric unseen species model using Euler transformation. The raw public reads went through TCRdb reprocessing: fastp at Q25, MiXCR clone calling, in-frame beta chains kept. When rows share a CDR3 protein, they turn into one entry using the most common DNA and genes. The V and J calls shown here were made by TCRdb, not taken from the authors' results. This sample gives 270,000 or so distinct CDR3 sequences in total; around 30% of them show up just once. The ten largest clones add up to 25% to 30% of the sample.

The roughly 39 donors, aged about 6 to 95 years, were systemically healthy Caucasian individuals from Russia. Around 9.9 milliliters of peripheral blood were collected from each donor into EDTA-treated Vacutainer tubes. PBMCs were isolated by Ficoll-Paque density-gradient centrifugation, with at least 7 million obtained per sample. Trizol reagent was used to extract total RNA from PBMCs, with at least 6 micrograms per sample. Naive CD45RAhigh/CD27high T cell percentages were measured by flow cytometry on a PBMC aliquot from every donor. The germline V gene (reference sequence) sets CDR1 to DFQATT and CDR2 to SNEGSKA. The CDR3, cysteine through phenylalanine, is 19 amino acids long. This entry keeps only the CDR3 DNA: 57 bases, framed from base 1. The V end gives up 1 base and the J end 3 bases, leaving 11 bases in the junction not matched to a gene.

The sequenced sample consisted of blood. The sequence derives from a woman between 65 and 79 years old in good health. The chain is encoded by TRBV20-1 joined to TRBJ2-1; 14 bases in between match TRBD2. The DNA sequence is as follows: TGCAGTGCTAGAGTCGCCGGGACTAGCGGGAGTTCGCGCTACAATGAGCAGTTCTTC. It specifies CSARVAGTSGSSRYNEQFF.